Presented here are 26 T cell receptor beta chains from one specimen sequenced in a study of blood T cell repertoires in COVID-19. Using immunoSEQ multiplex PCR, the repertoire was profiled, and TCRdb retains in-frame clones only, with some absent. The sample has tens of thousands of clones; under 95% are singletons. The source material was peripheral blood. The receptor set was obtained from a man in his 60s with acute or convalescent COVID-19.

The chain joins TRBV28 to TRBJ1-3, with D hard to call. Germline V gene sequence: CDR1 MDHEN, CDR2 SYDVKM. The V gene lost 4 bases and the J gene lost 1 base, with 11 bases spanning the gap. The CDR3 consists of 15 residues. Here the CDR3 reads CASSSPEGSGNTIYF. The CDR3 nucleotides read TGTGCCAGCAGTTCCCCCGAGGGATCTGGAAACACCATATATTTT.

The chain links TRBV6-4 to TRBJ2-3; tentative D call: TRBD1 (6 bases). Per germline, CDR1 MRHNA and CDR2 SNTAGT. This CDR3 is built from 13 residues. V was cut by 6 bases and J by 4 bases, with 11 bases left in between. CDR3 residues: CASSPGVADTQYF. For the CDR3, the DNA is TGTGCCAGCAGCCCAGGGGTCGCAGATACGCAGTATTTT.

The V gene is TRBV18, the J gene TRBJ2-6, with unresolved D. CDR1 is KGHSH, CDR2 LQKENI, per germline. Trimming removed 6 bases at V and 4 bases at J, with 4 bases between. The CDR3 consists of 12 residues. CDR3 region: CASSAGANVLTF. In DNA form, the CDR3 reads TGTGCCAGCTCGGCCGGGGCCAACGTCCTGACTTTC.

This chain joins TRBV5-1 and TRBJ2-5; D gene uncertain. Germline V gene data show CDR1 as SGHRS and CDR2 as YFSETQ. The length of the CDR3 is 13 residues. The germline V and J ends were trimmed by 3 bases and 5 bases, with 11 bases remaining between them. CDR3 residues: CASSSPGPETQYF. The CDR3 DNA follows: TGCGCCAGCAGCTCCCCCGGTCCCGAGACCCAGTACTTC.

V and J are TRBV25-1 and TRBJ2-3, with D maybe TRBD2 (6 bases). The CDR3 has 12 amino acids. Germline CDR1 is MGHDK and CDR2 is SYGVNS. CDR3 amino acids: CATGVLTDTQYF. CDR3 in DNA: TGTGCTACGGGGGTGTTGACAGATACGCAGTATTTT.

This sequence joins TRBV13 and TRBJ2-7; the D gene is possibly TRBD2 (7 bases). CDR3 size: 20 residues. V dropped 0 bases and J dropped 3 bases, with 27 bases sitting between them. Germline-derived CDR1 and CDR2 are PRHDT and FYEKMQ (reference sequence). The DNA for the CDR3 is TGTGCCAGCAGCTTAGGCCCGGCTGGGGGAGCCCCGGGGGGCGACTACGAGCAGTACTTC. It encodes CASSLGPAGGAPGGDYEQYF.

The rearrangement links TRBV24-1 to TRBJ2-2; TRBD2 is a possible D gene (5 bases). CDR3 length: 15 residues. Germline CDR1 is KGHDR and CDR2 is SFDVKD. V was pared by 0 bases and J by 4 bases, with 8 bases between. The CDR3 spells CATSDLKRSTGELFF. Written as DNA, the CDR3 is TGTGCCACCAGTGATTTGAAGCGGAGCACCGGGGAGCTGTTTTTT.

Note on this clone: One end of the junction is discordant with germline, which a read error may explain. This chain connects TRBV7-7 to TRBJ2-2; 11 bases match TRBD2. Germline CDR1 is SSHAT and CDR2 is FNYEAQ (reference sequence). The CDR3 is made up of 15 amino acids. The CDR3 loop reads CASSPTSGVNGELFF. CDR3 sequence (DNA): TGTGCTAGCAGCCCGACTAGCGGGGTTAACGGGGAGCTGTTTTTT.

The chain employs TRBV28 and TRBJ1-1, with no clear D. The CDR3 has 11 amino acids. CDR1 and CDR2 from the germline V gene are MDHEN and SYDVKM. The CDR3 DNA sequence: TGTGCTGCTAAAGTGAACACTGAAGCTTTCTTT. As protein: CAAKVNTEAFF.

J is TRBJ1-1 and V is TRBV5-1, with D tentatively TRBD1 (6 bases). Trimming stripped 4 bases from V and 1 base from J, with 17 bases between. Germline loops: CDR1 SGHRS, CDR2 YFSETQ. The CDR3 length is 16 residues. CDR3 bases: TGCGCCAGCAGCGTGAATACAGGGCAGGGGAACACTGAAGCTTTCTTT. Encoded protein: CASSVNTGQGNTEAFF. Full variable domain (rest looked up from reference TRBV5-1 and TRBJ1-1): KAGVTQTPRYLIKTRGQQVTLSCSPISGHRSVSWYQQTPGQGLQFLFEYFSETQRNKGNFPGRFSGRQFSNSRSEMNVSTLELGDSALYLCASSVNTGQGNTEAFFGQGTRLTVV.

The rearrangement links TRBV24-1 to TRBJ1-5; D might be TRBD1 (5 bases). The CDR3 runs 15 residues. Trimming pared 1 base from V and 4 bases from J, leaving 10 bases between. CDR1 and CDR2 (germline): KGHDR, SFDVKD. CDR3 coding DNA: TGTGCCACCAGTGATTTTCCCAGGGATAATCAGCCCCAGCATTTT. Its protein product is CATSDFPRDNQPQHF.

The V gene is TRBV7-8, the J gene TRBJ2-1, with no clear D. CDR3 length: 15 amino acids. V was cut by 5 bases and J by 0 bases, with 11 bases left in between. CDR1 SGHVS and CDR2 FQNEAQ come from the germline V gene. The CDR3 DNA is TGTGCCAGCAGCGGGTGGGCCGACTCCTACAATGAGCAGTTCTTC. This encodes CASSGWADSYNEQFF. Using reference TRBV7-8 and TRBJ2-1 for the parts outside the CDR3, the full variable domain is GAGVSQSPRYKVAKRGQDVALRCDPISGHVSLFWYQQALGQGPEFLTYFQNEAQLDKSGLPSDRFFAERPEGSVSTLKIQRTQQEDSAVYLCASSGWADSYNEQFFGPGTRLTVL.

This clone was seen more than once but under ten times. This chain connects TRBV6-5 to TRBJ1-2; D perhaps matches TRBD1 (5 bases). This CDR3 has 12 amino acids. V lost 6 bases, J lost 5 bases, and 10 bases lay in between. Germline CDR1 MNHEY, CDR2 SVGAGI. The CDR3 coding sequence is TGTGCCAGCAGGGCAGGGCTTTATGGCTACACCTTC. Encoded protein: CASRAGLYGYTF.

Only a few counts were recorded for this clone. The rearrangement links TRBV6-5 to TRBJ1-1; TRBD1 aligns across 7 bases. CDR1 and CDR2 from the germline V gene are MNHEY and SVGAGI. The CDR3 covers 15 residues. V lost 6 bases and J lost 0; bases outside the gene matches: 7. The CDR3 nucleotides are TGTGCCAGCAGAATGGGACAGCTGATGAACACTGAAGCTTTCTTT. Translated, it gives CASRMGQLMNTEAFF.

On this clone itself: This sample also contains other DNA sequences that code for the same CDR3. DNA for the CDR3: TGTGCCAGTAGGGCCGGGACAGGGCGGTTCACTGAAGCTTTCTTT. Residues: CASRAGTGRFTEAFF. This rearrangement joins TRBV19 to TRBJ1-1; 9 nucleotides align to TRBD1. Looked up from germline, CDR1 is LNHDA and CDR2 is SQIVND (reference sequence). V lost 6 bases, J lost 4 bases, and 9 bases stayed unmatched. The CDR3 sequence is 15 residues long.

This clone has only one observation. The chain employs TRBV5-1 and TRBJ1-4, with 7 bases fitting TRBD1. V lost 3 bases and J lost 3; bases outside the gene matches: 5. The CDR3 extends over 15 amino acids. Germline lookup yields CDR1 SGHRS and CDR2 YFSETQ. CDR3 DNA sequence: TGCGCCAGCAGCTCTCGGACAGGCTCTAATGAAAAACTGTTTTTT. The encoded protein is CASSSRTGSNEKLFF.

The chain uses TRBV10-3 and TRBJ2-3; 13 nucleotides agree with TRBD2. This CDR3 is 17 amino acids long. J was trimmed by 4 bases and V by 5 bases; bases with no gene match: 9. From germline, CDR1 is ENHRY and CDR2 SYGVKD. CDR3 loop: CAISITSGGAGPDTQYF. CDR3 DNA: TGTGCCATCAGTATCACTAGCGGGGGGGCCGGTCCAGATACGCAGTATTTT.

The chain links TRBV2 to TRBJ1-1, with D unclear. This CDR3 has 13 residues. V gave up 3 bases and J gave up 4 bases, with 9 bases separating them. Germline V lookup: CDR1 SNHLY, CDR2 FYNNEI. CDR3: CASSERRSTEAFF. The CDR3 nucleotides are TGTGCCAGCAGTGAGAGGAGGAGCACTGAAGCTTTCTTT.

The chain has TRBV9 and TRBJ2-5, with D tentatively TRBD1 (5 bases). CDR3 length equals 15 residues. Germline V CDR1 and CDR2: SGDLS, YYNGEE. Trimming stripped 0 bases from V and 9 bases from J, with 18 bases between. The CDR3 nucleotides are TGTGCCAGCAGCGTAGGTCCAGGGATTTCTAACGCCCAGTACTTC. Residues: CASSVGPGISNAQYF.

The CDR3 loop reads CASSPERGAFTDTQYF. The CDR3 DNA is TGTGCCAGTAGTCCCGAGCGGGGGGCCTTCACAGATACGCAGTATTTT. The chain combines TRBV19 with TRBJ2-3, with 9 positions matching TRBD2. After removal of 5 bases from V and 2 bases from J, the junction contained 8 bases not matched to a gene. The CDR3 runs to 16 residues. The germline V gene encodes CDR1 LNHDA and CDR2 SQIVND (reference sequence). Filled out from reference TRBV19 and TRBJ2-3, the complete variable domain reads DGGITQSPKYLFRKEGQNVTLSCEQNLNHDAMYWYRQDPGQGLRLIYYSQIVNDFQKGDIAEGYSVSREKKESFPLTVTSAQKNPTAFYLCASSPERGAFTDTQYFGPGTRLTVL.

CDR3 bases: TGTGCCAGCAGCGAACAGGGCGCAACTAATGAAAAACTGTTTTTT. Translated, it gives CASSEQGATNEKLFF. This chain connects TRBV7-2 to TRBJ1-4; D perhaps matches TRBD1 (6 bases). Germline V lookup: CDR1 SGHTA, CDR2 FQGNSA. This CDR3 is built from 15 residues. Trimming cost V 5 bases and J 0 bases, with 10 bases left between them.

The rearrangement joins TRBV5-1 to TRBJ1-1; D ambiguous. The CDR3 contains 14 residues. Germline V gene sequence: CDR1 SGHRS, CDR2 YFSETQ. V was cut by 0 bases and J by 3 bases, with 9 bases left in between. The CDR3 DNA reads as TGCGCCAGCAGCTTGGGGCCGGGATACACTGAAGCTTTCTTT. Its translation: CASSLGPGYTEAFF.

DNA of the CDR3: TGCGCCAGCAGCTCCGGACTAGTCAATGAGCAGTTCTTC. As protein: CASSSGLVNEQFF. This chain connects TRBV5-1 to TRBJ2-1; 7 positions match TRBD2. This CDR3 region has 13 residues. The V gene's germline CDR1 is SGHRS and CDR2 YFSETQ. Germline trimming cut 3 bases from V and 6 bases from J; bases unmatched to any gene: 3.

The CDR3 loop is CASSVRLGDYEQYF. The DNA for the CDR3 is TGTGCCAGCAGCGTACGTTTAGGGGACTACGAGCAGTACTTC. This chain links TRBV9 with TRBJ2-7, with a tentative D call TRBD1 (5 bases). Looked up from germline, CDR1 is SGDLS and CDR2 is YYNGEE. There are 14 residues in the CDR3. V dropped 1 base and J dropped 3 bases, with 11 bases sitting between them.

The chain couples TRBV7-9 to TRBJ1-2; D is perhaps TRBD1 (5 bases). The CDR3 runs 18 residues. V was trimmed by 5 bases and J by 1 base, leaving 23 bases between them. Germline CDR1 reads SEHNR; CDR2 reads FQNEAQ (reference sequence). The CDR3 DNA follows: TGTGCCAGCAGCACCCTACTCTATCAGGGTCCTAATAACTATGGCTACACCTTC. This codes for CASSTLLYQGPNNYGYTF.

The rearrangement links TRBV9 to TRBJ1-3, with TRBD1 identical over 10 bases. J lost 4 bases, V lost 3 bases, and 7 bases had no gene match. The CDR3 has 16 residues. The germline V gene encodes CDR1 SGDLS and CDR2 YYNGEE. This CDR3 is CASSASSGQGGNTIYF. The CDR3 DNA follows: TGTGCCAGCAGCGCCAGCTCGGGACAGGGGGGAAACACCATATATTTT.